This T cell receptor beta chain was captured in a study of glioma-infiltrating T cells. Findings and limits, study-wide: Gliomas, especially low-grade, showed above-expected tissue-blood divergence; non-neoplastic patients showed below.

Amplification of TCR alpha and beta CDR3 regions from RNA used iRepertoire nested multiplex PCR. From the multiplex PCR reads, TCRdb called clonotypes with MiXCR, one entry per CDR3 protein. Here the sample spans approximately 190,000 distinct CDR3 sequences, 32% being singletons. The CDR3 is 16 residues long. V was clipped by 7 bases and J by 5 bases, with 21 bases between them. Per the germline V gene, CDR1 is MNHEY and CDR2 is SVGEGT. Remarks on this clonotype: Its target is not known.

The chain couples TRBV6-2 or TRBV6-3 to TRBJ2-1; perhaps TRBD2 as D (6 bases). The sequenced material came from glioma tissue, nonneoplastic brain tissue, or PBMCs (not recorded which). The clonotype was recovered from a human donor with low-grade glioma or glioblastoma, undergoing nonglioma brain surgery, or in good health (not recorded which). The CDR3 nucleotides are TGTGCCAGCATTCCACCCAAGGGGACTGAAAACAATGAGCAGTTCTTC. Amino acid sequence: CASIPPKGTENNEQFF.